The sequence of this TCR beta chain was determined in a study of shared clonotypes between healthy human individuals. General study points: Larger estimated richness was generally recorded for naive subsets relative to memory subsets. Large depth notwithstanding, sorted-subset sequencing proved incomplete by rarefaction. Shared clonotypes: about 5% naive CD4, around 3.7% naive CD8, around 2.4% memory CD4, over 0.3% memory CD8.

About this clone itself: Its antigen remains unidentified.

This CDR3 has 15 amino acids. Trimming removed 5 bases at V and 8 bases at J, with 19 bases between. CDR1 is MNHEY and CDR2 is SMNVEV in the germline V gene (reference sequence). Source study methods: Owing to the provision of junction-only sequences devoid of quality scores by immunoSEQ, filtering differed. Sequencing used immunoSEQ multiplex PCR; TCRdb keeps in-frame clones, though not all of them. V and J calls and clone size are as listed in that table; D and trimming were resolved from the DNA. The sample consists of more than 2 million clones, about 95% of them appearing once. Cells designated naive CD8 were CD45RO-negative and were positively selected for CCR7, with terminally differentiated effector memory CD45RA+ cells excluded.

The rearrangement uses TRBV27 and TRBJ2-1; D possibly corresponds to TRBD1 (6 bases). Material for sequencing was naive CD8+ T cells sorted from blood. The TCR comes from a man aged 18 to 30 in good health. The CDR3 loop reads CASSPGVVRSDEQFF. CDR3 sequence (DNA): TGTGCCAGCAGTCCAGGGGTAGTCCGAAGCGATGAGCAGTTCTTC.